This T cell receptor beta chain is from a study of technical replicates of blood from several donors (dated by TCRdb to 2016 to 2017). The CDR3 starts with the cysteine, ends with the phenylalanine, and has 13 residues. Only the CDR3 region is kept as DNA, spanning 39 bases read in frame from base 1. According to the germline V gene (reference sequence), CDR1 reads MNHEY and CDR2 reads SMNVEV. At the junction V is shortened by 8 bases and J by 6 bases; bases outside the gene matches: 1. The library was produced with the immunoSEQ multiplex PCR assay. Held by TCRdb, this immuneACCESS table contains in-frame sequences only and omits some clones. Under half of the omission traces to an unresolved V gene where checked; the cause of the rest is unknown. The sample records tens of thousands of clones, roughly 90% of which are singletons. The ten largest clones capture under 5.5% of the sample. To note about this clone: Its target antigen remains unknown. Qualities for individual bases were not recorded, and no much larger clone is one base off.

The sequence was obtained from a human donor in good health. Some clones in this sample may be carry-over from other donors' samples. The chain couples TRBV27 to TRBJ1-4; TRBD1 lines up with 12 middle nucleotides. The sequenced sample was PBMCs. CDR3 reads: CASGTGGHEKLFF. The nucleotide sequence is TGTGCCAGCGGGACAGGGGGCCATGAAAAACTGTTTTTT.